These T cell receptor beta chains were read from a single sample in a study of T cells in Graves' hyperthyroidism and ophthalmopathy. TCRdb re-called the multiplex PCR reads through MiXCR, storing one row per CDR3 protein. The sample has 310,000 or so distinct CDR3 sequences, over 15% seen once; the top ten hold roughly 53%. Sequencing was carried out using blood. Source of these receptors: a woman aged 55-70 years with Graves' ophthalmopathy. Each CDR3 is given with its conserved first and last residue. The order of the fields is clone size, V gene, J gene, D gene, CDR3 protein, CDR3 DNA. D genes are given only for firm matches. Not all rows give a size; the values are once, few, many and, for expanded clones, a class.

few	TRBV11-2	TRBJ2-3	TRBD2	CASVRLPALAGYTDTQYF	TGTGCCAGCGTCCGTTTGCCGGCGCTAGCGGGGTACACAGATACGCAGTATTTT
-	TRBV6-6	TRBJ2-1	TRBD1	CASSYRGQAYNEQFF	TGTGCCAGCAGTTACAGGGGACAGGCTTACAATGAGCAGTTCTTC
-	TRBV7-2	TRBJ2-1	-	CASSYMRHDNEQFF	TGTGCCAGCAGCTATATGCGGCATGACAATGAGCAGTTCTTC
few	TRBV20-1	TRBJ2-7	-	CSASQNEQYF	TGCAGTGCTAGCCAAAACGAGCAGTACTTC
-	TRBV4-1	TRBJ1-1	TRBD1	CASRSDRGWGTEAFF	TGCGCCAGCAGGTCCGACAGGGGCTGGGGGACTGAAGCTTTCTTT
few	TRBV24-1	TRBJ2-7	-	CATARSENYEQYF	TGTGCCACCGCGAGGTCGGAAAACTACGAGCAGTACTTC
many	TRBV2	TRBJ1-1	-	CASSPSVFPRQRHTEAFF	TGTGCCAGCAGCCCTTCCGTATTCCCACGCCAACGGCACACTGAAGCTTTCTTT
many	TRBV7-2	TRBJ1-2	-	CASSRYNYGYTF	TGTGCCAGCAGCCGATATAACTATGGCTACACCTTC
many	TRBV5-1	TRBJ1-1	TRBD1	CASKKTGRGGDTEAFF	TGCGCCAGCAAAAAGACAGGGCGCGGAGGGGACACTGAAGCTTTCTTT
many	TRBV28	TRBJ2-1	TRBD2	CASSLGSGRAREQFF	TGTGCCAGCAGTTTGGGCAGCGGGAGGGCCCGGGAGCAGTTCTTC
many	TRBV6-1	TRBJ2-3	TRBD1	CASTEQGQGFGDTQYF	TGTGCCAGCACCGAACAGGGACAGGGGTTTGGAGATACGCAGTATTTT
many	TRBV28	TRBJ2-1	-	CASSLSTSNEQFF	TGTGCCAGCAGTTTATCCACCTCAAATGAGCAGTTCTTC
-	TRBV20-1	TRBJ1-1	-	CSAQKEGVNTEAFF	TGCAGTGCCCAAAAGGAAGGGGTGAACACTGAAGCTTTCTTT
few	TRBV2	TRBJ1-3	TRBD1	CASSGGTAGNTIYF	TGTGCCAGCAGTGGGGGGACAGCTGGAAACACCATATATTTT
many	TRBV10-3	TRBJ2-7	-	CAISESDYEQYF	TGTGCCATCAGTGAGTCTGACTACGAGCAGTACTTC
many	TRBV12-3/TRBV12-4	TRBJ2-7	-	CASSLSRERSYEQYF	TGTGCCAGCAGTTTATCTCGGGAGCGCTCCTACGAGCAGTACTTC
many	TRBV7-2	TRBJ2-3	-	CASSLDRDLDTQYF	TGTGCCAGCAGCTTAGACAGGGATTTAGATACGCAGTATTTT
many	TRBV18	TRBJ1-1	-	CASSSDTGNTEAFF	TGTGCCAGCTCAAGTGACACAGGGAACACTGAAGCTTTCTTT
many	TRBV20-1	TRBJ2-5	TRBD2	CSARDRTSGGETQYF	TGCAGTGCTAGAGATCGGACTAGCGGGGGTGAGACCCAGTACTTC
many	TRBV7-2	TRBJ2-4	-	CASSPRQSEGVQYF	TGTGCCAGCAGCCCCCGACAGAGCGAGGGAGTACAGTACTTC
many	TRBV6-2/TRBV6-3	TRBJ1-2	-	CASSYGGGYTF	TGTGCCAGCAGTTACGGTGGTGGCTACACCTTC
many	TRBV20-1	TRBJ2-5	TRBD1	CSASRDSNQETQYF	TGCAGTGCTAGCCGGGACAGTAACCAAGAGACCCAGTACTTC
many	TRBV6-5	TRBJ2-5	-	CASSYSLTPSLQETQYF	TGTGCCAGCAGTTACTCGCTTACTCCCAGCTTACAAGAGACCCAGTACTTC
-	TRBV5-6	TRBJ2-7	-	CASSLGTGEDEQYF	TGTGCCAGCAGCTTGGGAACAGGGGAGGACGAGCAGTACTTC
few	TRBV28	TRBJ1-5	TRBD1	CASSSGQVLTFYSNQPQHF	TGTGCCAGCAGTTCAGGACAGGTTCTTACATTTTACAGCAATCAGCCCCAGCATTTT
few	TRBV12-3/TRBV12-4	TRBJ2-1	TRBD2	CASSLSGSGGAYNEQFF	TGTGCCAGCAGTTTATCTGGTAGCGGGGGGGCGTACAATGAGCAGTTCTTC
once	TRBV4-3	TRBJ1-5	-	CASSQDNSRGGQPQHF	TGCGCCAGCAGCCAAGATAACTCCAGGGGAGGTCAGCCCCAGCATTTT
few	TRBV4-1	TRBJ2-1	-	CASSQGTGRYNEQFF	TGCGCCAGCAGCCAGGGCACCGGACGGTACAATGAGCAGTTCTTC